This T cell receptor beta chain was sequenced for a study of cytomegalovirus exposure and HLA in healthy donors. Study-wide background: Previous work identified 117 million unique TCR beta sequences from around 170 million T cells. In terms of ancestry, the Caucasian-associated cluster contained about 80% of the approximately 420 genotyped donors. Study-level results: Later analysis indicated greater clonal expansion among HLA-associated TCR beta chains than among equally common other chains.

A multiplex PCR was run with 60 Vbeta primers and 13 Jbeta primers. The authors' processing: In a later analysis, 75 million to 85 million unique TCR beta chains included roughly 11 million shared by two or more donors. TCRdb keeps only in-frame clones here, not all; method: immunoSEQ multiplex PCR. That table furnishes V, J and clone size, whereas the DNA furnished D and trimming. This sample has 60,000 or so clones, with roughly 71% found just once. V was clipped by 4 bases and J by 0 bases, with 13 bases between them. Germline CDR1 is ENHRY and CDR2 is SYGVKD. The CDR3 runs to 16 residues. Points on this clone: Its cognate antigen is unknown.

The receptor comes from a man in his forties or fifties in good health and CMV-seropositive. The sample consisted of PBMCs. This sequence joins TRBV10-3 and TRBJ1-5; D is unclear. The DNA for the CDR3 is TGTGCCATCAGTGGAGCGTCCTCCGATAGCAATCAGCCCCAGCATTTT. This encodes CAISGASSDSNQPQHF.